Listed here are 24 T cell receptor beta chains from one sample, sequenced in a study of blood T cells in healthy people across ages. Through a sample-barcoded 5' primer and a J-beta primer mix, a second PCR was run for about 6 to 11 cycles. Each CDR3 protein is one row after TCRdb ran MiXCR on the 5' RACE reads. The repertoire consists of roughly 2 million distinct CDR3 sequences, with around 50% occurring once and the leading ten covering 2.1%. The sequenced material came from blood. The receptor source for this set is a woman aged 40 to 49 in good health.

This clonotype was counted many times. This chain uses TRBV29-1 with TRBJ2-1; 12 nucleotides match TRBD1. The ends lost 7 bases at V and 3 bases at J; junction bases unmatched: 4. CDR3 length equals 14 residues. The germline gives CDR1 SQVTM, CDR2 ANQGSEA. CDR3 coding DNA: TGCAGCGCTGGGGACAGGGGGCACTACAATGAGCAGTTCTTC. Its protein is CSAGDRGHYNEQFF.

The genes are TRBV27 and TRBJ2-5; D remains unclear. The J call is doubtful: the DNA matches TRBJ2-7 better. Germline assignment: CDR1 MNHEY and CDR2 SMNVEV (reference sequence). The CDR3 is 17 amino acids. The CDR3 sequence is CASSQYPIVEDHYEQYF. The DNA for the CDR3 is TGTGCCAGCAGTCAATACCCAATAGTGGAAGACCACTACGAGCAGTACTTC.

The rearrangement joins TRBV25-1 to TRBJ1-4, with D unresolved. CDR3 size: 15 residues. V lost 1 base to trimming and J lost 11 bases, with 17 bases between them. Per germline, CDR1 MGHDK and CDR2 SYGVNS. CDR3 nucleotide sequence: TGTGCCAGCAGTGAATTTCTAGGGTCCGCCGAGAAACTGTTTTTT. Translating it yields CASSEFLGSAEKLFF. The variable domain in full, with the rest retrieved from reference TRBV25-1 and TRBJ1-4, is EADIYQTPRYLVIGTGKKITLECSQTMGHDKMYWYQQDPGMELHLIHYSYGVNSTEKGDLSSESTVSRIRTEHFPLTLESARPSHTSQYLCASSEFLGSAEKLFFGSGTQLSVL.

This chain joins TRBV4-3 and TRBJ1-2, with a tentative D call TRBD1 (5 bases). With 0 bases removed from V and 4 bases from J, the gap between germline ends came to 12 bases. The CDR3 runs 15 residues. The germline gives CDR1 LGHNA, CDR2 YSLEER. CDR3 DNA: TGCGCCAGCAGCCAAGATGCGGGGGGTACCTATGGCTACACCTTC. It yields the protein CASSQDAGGTYGYTF.

The chain is built from TRBV29-1 and TRBJ2-1; maybe TRBD2 (7 bases). V was shortened by 4 bases and J by 9 bases, with 22 bases between the two germline ends. The CDR3 is made up of 15 amino acids. Germline assignment: CDR1 SQVTM and CDR2 ANQGSEA. The CDR3 DNA follows: TGCAGCGTTGCTCCTGGGGGGGGCCCCTTCAGTGAGCAGTTCTTC. It codes for CSVAPGGGPFSEQFF.

The chain has TRBV7-2 and TRBJ1-1, with TRBD1 matching over 10 bases. Per germline, CDR1 SGHTA and CDR2 FQGNSA. The J segment lost 11 bases and the V segment lost 3 bases, leaving 6 bases of the junction unmatched. The CDR3 sequence is 13 residues long. The CDR3 is CASSFGTGEEAFF. The DNA of the CDR3 is TGTGCCAGCAGCTTTGGGACAGGGGAGGAGGCTTTCTTT. The complete variable domain, with remaining parts taken from reference TRBV7-2 and TRBJ1-1, reads GAGVSQSPSNKVTEKGKDVELRCDPISGHTALYWYRQSLGQGLEFLIYFQGNSAPDKSGLPSDRFSAERTGGSVSTLTIQRTQQEDSAVYLCASSFGTGEEAFFGQGTRLTVV.

V and J are TRBV20-1 and TRBJ2-5; a weak D match, TRBD1 (5 bases). The J call may not be correct, given that the DNA end is closer to TRBJ2-7. Germline-derived CDR1 and CDR2 are DFQATT and SNEGSKA (reference sequence). The CDR3 runs to 12 residues. The CDR3 nucleotides are TGCAGTGCCCCCCAAGGGGATAGCGAGCAGTACTTC. Translated, it gives CSAPQGDSEQYF.

This clonotype has a handful of counts. The gene calls are TRBV4-2 and TRBJ2-7; D remains ambiguous. The germline V gene encodes CDR1 LGHNA and CDR2 YNFKEQ. Deletions cut 0 bases from V and 2 bases from J, with 8 bases between. The CDR3 spans 14 residues. The CDR3 region is CASSQEPPAYEQYF. In DNA form, the CDR3 reads TGTGCCAGCAGCCAAGAGCCGCCGGCCTACGAGCAGTACTTC.

The table lists this clonotype with a few counts. This rearrangement joins TRBV6-5 to TRBJ1-2, with a possible D match to TRBD1 (6 bases). Germline values: CDR1 MNHEY, CDR2 SVGAGI. V lost 2 bases, J lost 7 bases, and 8 bases lay in between. This CDR3 has 12 amino acids. The CDR3 bases are TGTGCCAGCAGTTACGGGACATCTGGCTACACCTTC. Residues: CASSYGTSGYTF.

V usage is TRBV7-9 and J usage is TRBJ2-7; tentatively, D is TRBD1 (6 bases). Germline loops: CDR1 SEHNR, CDR2 FQNEAQ (reference sequence). CDR3 size: 15 residues. The V end was cut by 4 bases, the J end by 0 bases, with 13 bases between. For the CDR3, the DNA is TGTGCCAGCAGCTATTGGACAGTTTCCTCCTACGAGCAGTACTTC. Amino acids: CASSYWTVSSYEQYF. Full variable domain (missing parts from reference TRBV7-9 and TRBJ2-7): DTGVSQNPRHKITKRGQNVTFRCDPISEHNRLYWYRQTLGQGPEFLTYFQNEAQLEKSRLLSDRFSAERPKGSFSTLEIQRTEQGDSAMYLCASSYWTVSSYEQYFGPGTRLTVT.

This rearrangement joins TRBV20-1 to TRBJ1-2; maybe TRBD1 (6 bases). Germline loops: CDR1 DFQATT, CDR2 SNEGSKA (reference sequence). The CDR3 runs 18 residues. Trimming took 5 bases from V and 3 from J, leaving 28 bases between them. The CDR3 sequence: CSAPGAGITGIGYYGYTF. CDR3 DNA sequence: TGCAGTGCTCCTGGCGCTGGAATTACAGGGATCGGGTACTATGGCTACACCTTC.

This chain connects TRBV7-9 to TRBJ1-2; no clear D. Germline V lookup: CDR1 SEHNR, CDR2 FQNEAQ (reference sequence). The CDR3 totals 12 residues. Trimming removed 1 base at V and 7 bases at J, with 7 bases between. The CDR3 sequence: CASSLDAFGYTF. CDR3 DNA sequence: TGTGCCAGCAGCTTAGACGCCTTTGGCTACACCTTC.

With regard to this clonotype: Germline and junction disagree at one end, which may indicate a read error. This chain connects TRBV7-2 to TRBJ2-4; 10 nucleotides match TRBD1. Germline lookup yields CDR1 SGHTA and CDR2 FQGNSA. The CDR3 length is 15 residues. The CDR3 DNA reads TGTGCCAGCTGCTTAGTGGGACAGGGGACGGGGGAGCAGTACTTC. Translating it yields CASCLVGQGTGEQYF.

The chain uses TRBV20-1 and TRBJ2-3; D unclear. CDR3 size: 16 residues. Per the germline V gene, CDR1 is DFQATT and CDR2 is SNEGSKA (reference sequence). The V gene lost 1 base and the J gene lost 0 bases, with 14 bases spanning the gap. CDR3 amino acids: CSARAGGFPSTDTQYF. In nucleotides, the CDR3 is TGCAGTGCTAGAGCTGGCGGATTCCCTAGCACAGATACGCAGTATTTT.

This clonotype came up a few times. The CDR3 spells CAVSSPGQGRRETQYF. In nucleotides, the CDR3 is TGTGCCGTCAGTTCGCCTGGACAGGGGCGTAGGGAGACCCAGTACTTC. The chain couples TRBV6-6 to TRBJ2-5; 9 bases map to TRBD1. From germline, CDR1 is MNHNY and CDR2 SVGAGI (reference sequence). The CDR3 is made up of 16 amino acids. Trimming removed 11 bases from V and 5 bases from J; junction bases left unmatched: 18.

In this sample, this clonotype turned up a few times. This rearrangement joins TRBV7-2 to TRBJ2-3; the D gene is possibly TRBD2 (6 bases). This CDR3 comprises 18 residues. Between the trimmed V and J ends, which lost 0 bases and 3 bases, there was a span of 19 bases. Germline V gene data show CDR1 as SGHTA and CDR2 as FQGNSA. The CDR3 sequence is CASSLALPEGSWTDTQYF. The CDR3 DNA sequence: TGTGCCAGCAGCTTAGCCCTCCCGGAGGGTAGCTGGACAGATACGCAGTATTTT.

This clonotype was seen at least ten times. The chain has TRBV4-2 and TRBJ2-1, with D possibly being TRBD2 (5 bases). This CDR3 has 13 amino acids. Germline V CDR1 and CDR2: LGHNA, YNFKEQ. V dropped 1 base and J dropped 8 bases, with 9 bases sitting between them. CDR3 sequence reads: CASSQVEGYEQFF. In DNA, the CDR3 is TGTGCCAGCAGCCAAGTCGAGGGCTATGAGCAGTTCTTC.

This clonotype was seen a few times. The chain combines TRBV14 with TRBJ2-5, with 9 bases matching TRBD2. Germline values: CDR1 SGHDN, CDR2 FVKESK. Unmatched junction bases numbered 6, after V lost 2 bases and J lost 2 bases. This CDR3 region has 16 residues. The CDR3 bases are TGTGCCAGCAGCCAACCAGAACTAGCGGGTCAAGAGACCCAGTACTTC. Amino acid sequence: CASSQPELAGQETQYF.

The chain joins TRBV11-2 to TRBJ2-1, with 8 bases lining up with TRBD2. The J call may be in error: the DNA end matches TRBJ2-7 better. Germline-derived CDR1 and CDR2 are SGHAT and FQNNGV. The CDR3 is 16 amino acids. The CDR3 DNA follows: TGTGCCAGCAAGGAGGGACTAGTGCGCTCCTACAATGAGCAGTACTTC. Its protein product is CASKEGLVRSYNEQYF.

The chain employs TRBV28 and TRBJ2-6; D is ambiguous. The CDR3 has 13 amino acids. With 6 bases removed from V and 2 bases from J, the gap between germline ends came to 5 bases. Per germline, CDR1 MDHEN and CDR2 SYDVKM. The CDR3 sequence is CASRFPGANVLTF. The DNA for the CDR3 is TGTGCCAGCAGATTTCCTGGGGCCAACGTCCTGACTTTC.

V usage is TRBV6-2 or TRBV6-3 and J usage is TRBJ1-2; 8 bases map to TRBD1. The CDR3 has 16 residues. Unmatched junction bases numbered 11, after V lost 4 bases and J lost 4 bases. Germline-derived CDR1 and CDR2 are MNHEY and SVGEGT. This chain's CDR3 is CASSSGQENPSYGYTF. In nucleotides, the CDR3 is TGTGCCAGCAGTTCGGGACAGGAGAACCCCAGCTATGGCTACACCTTC.

The chain employs TRBV4-1 and TRBJ1-1; D uncertain. V was clipped by 0 bases and J by 4 bases, with 12 bases between them. The CDR3 runs to 15 residues. Germline V gene lookup returns CDR1 MGHRA and CDR2 YSYEKL. Here the CDR3 DNA reads TGCGCCAGCAGCCAAGACGAAGGATTCGGCACTGAAGCTTTCTTT. Translation gives CASSQDEGFGTEAFF.

This rearrangement joins TRBV5-6 to TRBJ2-3; D unclear. The CDR3 is 17 residues long. The germline gives CDR1 SGHDT, CDR2 YYEEEE. V lost 0 bases, J lost 2 bases, and 16 bases lay in between. CDR3: CASSLEGWSQSTDTQYF. As DNA, the CDR3 is TGTGCCAGCAGCTTGGAAGGGTGGAGTCAGTCCACAGATACGCAGTATTTT.

V and J are TRBV27 and TRBJ2-7; perhaps D is TRBD1 or TRBD2 (5 bases each). The DNA end is more similar to TRBJ2-4, so the J call may be wrong. The CDR3 consists of 14 residues. CDR1 MNHEY and CDR2 SMNVEV come from the germline V gene (reference sequence). CDR3 residues: CASSTGRGKNIQYF. In nucleotides, the CDR3 is TGTGCCAGCAGTACGGGACGGGGAAAAAACATTCAGTACTTC.